The 27 T cell receptor beta chains in this list originate from one sample, sequenced in a study of blood T cell repertoires in COVID-19. Sequencing was performed with immunoSEQ multiplex PCR; in TCRdb, only in-frame clones are kept and a portion is missing. The data show around 70,000 clones, about 83% seen once. Sequenced material: peripheral blood. The source is a man between 65 and 85 years old with acute or convalescent COVID-19.

This clone was seen a few times. The CDR3 region has the DNA TGTGCCAGCAGCCGGGGGACAGCCTACGAGCAGTACTTC. It codes for CASSRGTAYEQYF. The chain links TRBV27 to TRBJ2-7, with D possibly being TRBD1 (7 bases). Trimming stripped 6 bases from V and 2 bases from J, with 11 bases between. The CDR3 is made up of 13 amino acids. Germline values: CDR1 MNHEY, CDR2 SMNVEV (reference sequence).

V usage is TRBV2 and J usage is TRBJ2-1; D not certain. Germline V CDR1 and CDR2: SNHLY, FYNNEI. V lost 5 bases and J lost 9, with 14 bases in between. This CDR3 has 13 amino acids. This CDR3 is CASSTRGGGEQFF. The DNA of the CDR3 is TGTGCCAGCAGTACAAGAGGTGGTGGTGAGCAGTTCTTC.

V and J are TRBV19 and TRBJ2-3; perhaps TRBD2 as D (7 bases). V was trimmed by 3 bases and J by 6 bases, leaving 13 bases between them. The germline CDR1 and CDR2 sequences are LNHDA and SQIVND (reference sequence). The CDR3 has 14 residues. CDR3 in DNA: TGTGCCAGTAGTATGGGGGGGGCTTGGGATACGCAGTATTTT. This codes for CASSMGGAWDTQYF.

The V gene is TRBV28, the J gene TRBJ1-2; D gene unclear. The germline CDR1 and CDR2 sequences are MDHEN and SYDVKM. The CDR3 loop spans 13 amino acids. The germline V and J ends were trimmed by 2 bases and 2 bases, with 6 bases remaining between them. CDR3 protein: CASSLQVNYGYTF. The CDR3 DNA sequence: TGTGCCAGCAGTTTACAGGTGAACTATGGCTACACCTTC.

The chain uses TRBV6-2 or TRBV6-3 and TRBJ2-7; the match to TRBD2 covers 8 bases. Looked up from germline, CDR1 is MNHEY and CDR2 is SVGEGT. The CDR3 runs 14 residues. With V trimmed by 4 bases and J by 6 bases, 8 bases remained unmatched. The CDR3: CASSFSAGAAEQYF. As DNA, the CDR3 is TGTGCCAGCAGTTTCTCAGCGGGAGCGGCCGAGCAGTACTTC.

CDR3 in DNA: TGTGCCAGCTGGACAGGTGGACTCAATGAGCAGTTCTTC. This sequence encodes CASWTGGLNEQFF. The chain is built from TRBV3-1 (or the pseudogene TRBV3-2) and TRBJ2-1; 7 bases agree with TRBD1. Germline trimming cut 8 bases from V and 6 bases from J; bases unmatched to any gene: 7. Germline V gene sequence: CDR1 LGHDT, CDR2 YNNKEL (reference sequence). The CDR3 sequence is 13 residues long.

The CDR3 DNA reads as TGTGCCAGCAGCGTAGCGTTTGGGGGGTTATACGAGCAGTACTTC. Protein: CASSVAFGGLYEQYF. This chain links TRBV9 with TRBJ2-7; maybe TRBD2 (6 bases). There are 15 residues in the CDR3. Germline CDR1 SGDLS, CDR2 YYNGEE. Trimming took off 0 bases at V and 4 bases at J, with 14 bases between the two ends.

This clone was observed a single time. CDR3 DNA: TGTGCCAGCAGCTTTGGGGGTTGGGACAGGGGCCATCAGCCCCAGCATTTT. Its protein product is CASSFGGWDRGHQPQHF. The rearrangement links TRBV7-2 to TRBJ1-5; 10 bases map to TRBD1. V shed 3 bases, J shed 5 bases, and the junction held 10 bases outside the gene matches. This CDR3 contains 17 residues. Germline lookup yields CDR1 SGHTA and CDR2 FQGNSA.

The gene calls are TRBV9 and TRBJ2-2, with D tentatively TRBD1 (5 bases). The CDR3 runs to 15 residues. The V gene's germline CDR1 is SGDLS and CDR2 YYNGEE. V gave up 3 bases and J gave up 1 base, with 10 bases separating them. Here the CDR3 reads CASSAYTGNTGELFF. CDR3 nucleotides: TGTGCCAGCAGCGCCTATACAGGGAACACCGGGGAGCTGTTTTTT.

Concerning this clone itself: The same CDR3 is also encoded by other DNA sequences in this sample. The chain employs TRBV11-2 and TRBJ1-5; D call uncertain. This CDR3 is built from 14 residues. The germline V gene has CDR1 SGHAT and CDR2 FQNNGV. Trimming took 5 bases from V and 4 from J, leaving 12 bases between them. This CDR3 reads CASSPAGGNQPQHF. As DNA, the CDR3 is TGTGCCAGCAGCCCAGCGGGAGGGAATCAGCCCCAGCATTTT.

This chain uses TRBV6-5 with TRBJ2-6; tentatively, D is TRBD2 (5 bases). The V gene lost 6 bases and the J gene lost 0 bases, with 9 bases spanning the gap. CDR1 is MNHEY, CDR2 SVGAGI, per germline. The CDR3 is 15 residues long. CDR3 sequence reads: CASSRRASGANVLTF. The CDR3 nucleotides are TGTGCCAGCAGCAGGCGGGCCTCTGGGGCCAACGTCCTGACTTTC.

The V call is TRBV27, the J call TRBJ1-5; maybe TRBD1 (6 bases). Germline CDR1 MNHEY, CDR2 SMNVEV (reference sequence). The CDR3 covers 15 residues. Trimming cost V 6 bases and J 9 bases, with 21 bases left between them. The CDR3, as DNA: TGTGCCAGCAGGCTCACAGGGATCAGTTTGCTGCCCCAGCATTTT. It codes for CASRLTGISLLPQHF.

The chain combines TRBV19 with TRBJ2-1; the match to TRBD2 covers 7 bases. This CDR3 has 14 residues. Germline CDR1 reads LNHDA; CDR2 reads SQIVND (reference sequence). V lost 5 bases to trimming and J lost 11 bases; unmatched junction nucleotides: 12. CDR3 DNA sequence: TGTGCCAGTAGTGCCACTTGGGGGGGAGCGAAGCAGTTCTTC. This translates into CASSATWGGAKQFF.

Here the CDR3 reads CASSLAGRQGELFF. For the CDR3, the DNA is TGTGCCAGCAGCCTTGCCGGGAGGCAGGGGGAGCTGTTTTTT. V and J are TRBV28 and TRBJ2-2; 7 bases are a match to TRBD2. Germline CDR1 is MDHEN and CDR2 is SYDVKM. The CDR3 sequence is 14 residues long. V lost 6 bases, J lost 8 bases, and 9 bases stayed unmatched.

The V gene is TRBV27, the J gene TRBJ1-3; weak D call: TRBD1 (6 bases). V lost 5 bases and J lost 4, with 12 bases in between. The germline CDR1 and CDR2 sequences are MNHEY and SMNVEV (reference sequence). The CDR3 totals 14 residues. The CDR3 DNA reads as TGTGCCAGCAGTCCGCGGACAGAGGGAAACACCATATATTTT. Amino acid sequence: CASSPRTEGNTIYF.

This chain joins TRBV29-1 and TRBJ2-7, with 11 bases that match TRBD2. The CDR3 covers 14 residues. Germline V gives CDR1 SQVTM, CDR2 ANQGSEA. V shed 6 bases and J 3 bases; nucleotides not matched to a gene: 7. The CDR3 protein is CSVATGTSGYEQYF. The CDR3 DNA is TGCAGCGTAGCAACCGGGACTAGCGGCTACGAGCAGTACTTC.

The CDR3 sequence: CASSRTGETEAFF. As DNA, the CDR3 is TGTGCCAGTAGCCGGACAGGGGAGACTGAAGCTTTCTTT. The chain carries TRBV19 and TRBJ1-1, with 9 nucleotides matching TRBD1. V lost 6 bases to trimming and J lost 5 bases; unmatched junction nucleotides: 4. The CDR3 sequence is 13 residues long. The germline V gene encodes CDR1 LNHDA and CDR2 SQIVND (reference sequence).

CDR3 DNA sequence: TGCGCCAGCAGTATCGGACTAGCGGGAGGGATCAACAATGAGCAGTTCTTC. Translating it yields CASSIGLAGGINNEQFF. This chain uses TRBV10-1 with TRBJ2-1; 15 bases fit TRBD2. The J segment lost 5 bases and the V segment lost 5 bases, leaving 7 bases of the junction unmatched. The CDR3 has 17 amino acids. Germline CDR1 and CDR2: WNHNN and SYGVQD (reference sequence).

V is TRBV19 and J is TRBJ1-2; 9 positions match TRBD1. The V and J ends lost 5 bases and 5 bases, in that order; junction bases with no gene match: 9. The CDR3 covers 15 residues. Germline CDR1 and CDR2: LNHDA and SQIVND (reference sequence). The CDR3 spells CASSFPGQGRYGYTF. The CDR3 DNA is TGTGCCAGTAGTTTCCCGGGACAGGGACGGTATGGCTACACCTTC.

V gene TRBV11-3 combines with J gene TRBJ2-1; D gene uncertain. V was shortened by 4 bases and J by 9 bases, with 10 bases between the two germline ends. The CDR3 is 12 amino acids. In germline, CDR1 is SGHNT, CDR2 YENEEA. CDR3 residues: CASSSPPGEQFF. The CDR3 DNA follows: TGTGCCAGCAGCTCTCCCCCCGGTGAGCAGTTCTTC.

The V call is TRBV5-1, the J call TRBJ1-2; 7 bases line up with TRBD1. V shed 7 bases, J shed 8 bases, and the junction held 8 bases outside the gene matches. The CDR3 contains 12 residues. Germline values: CDR1 SGHRS, CDR2 YFSETQ. The CDR3 loop is CASARDSEGYTF. The CDR3 coding sequence is TGCGCCAGCGCAAGGGACAGTGAAGGCTACACCTTC.

The V call is TRBV7-8, the J call TRBJ1-1; 7 bases line up with TRBD1. This CDR3 has 14 residues. V gave up 5 bases and J gave up 7 bases; unmatched junction bases: 10. From germline, CDR1 is SGHVS and CDR2 FQNEAQ. CDR3 coding DNA: TGTGCCAGCAGCCTGAGGGGGCCCCGAGGTGAAGCTTTCTTT. Encoded protein: CASSLRGPRGEAFF. Together with reference TRBV7-8 and TRBJ1-1, the CDR3 gives the full variable domain: GAGVSQSPRYKVAKRGQDVALRCDPISGHVSLFWYQQALGQGPEFLTYFQNEAQLDKSGLPSDRFFAERPEGSVSTLKIQRTQQEDSAVYLCASSLRGPRGEAFFGQGTRLTVV.

This chain connects TRBV9 to TRBJ2-2; perhaps TRBD2 as D (6 bases). V lost 4 bases and J lost 5, with 12 bases in between. This CDR3 is built from 14 residues. Per the germline V gene, CDR1 is SGDLS and CDR2 is YYNGEE. The CDR3 DNA follows: TGTGCCAGCAGCCTCGCCGGGGGAACCGGGGAGCTGTTTTTT. Protein product: CASSLAGGTGELFF.

The chain joins TRBV28 to TRBJ2-3, with D uncertain. The CDR3 has 12 amino acids. With 5 bases removed from V and 2 bases from J, the gap between germline ends came to 5 bases. From germline, CDR1 is MDHEN and CDR2 SYDVKM. CDR3 DNA: TGTGCCAGCAGTCTCCTCACAGATACGCAGTATTTT. Protein: CASSLLTDTQYF.

This clone was detected once. V and J are TRBV9 and TRBJ1-1; D perhaps matches TRBD1 (6 bases). The germline gives CDR1 SGDLS, CDR2 YYNGEE. The CDR3 is made up of 13 amino acids. Trimming cost V 0 bases and J 6 bases, with 9 bases left between them. This CDR3 is CASSVVAGAEAFF. In nucleotides, the CDR3 is TGTGCCAGCAGCGTAGTGGCAGGGGCTGAAGCTTTCTTT. Based on the CDR3 plus reference TRBV9 and TRBJ1-1, the full variable domain is DSGVTQTPKHLITATGQRVTLRCSPRSGDLSVYWYQQSLDQGLQFLIQYYNGEERAKGNILERFSAQQFPDLHSELNLSSLELGDSALYFCASSVVAGAEAFFGQGTRLTVV.

The chain recombines TRBV4-3 with TRBJ1-6, with 9 bases identical to TRBD1. The CDR3 runs to 20 residues. V lost 0 bases, J lost 8 bases, and 17 bases stayed unmatched. CDR1 LGHNA and CDR2 YSLEER come from the germline V gene. CDR3 sequence (DNA): TGCGCCAGCAGCCAAGATCGGAGGACAGGGGACGTGGGATGGTATTCACCCCTCCACTTT. Protein: CASSQDRRTGDVGWYSPLHF.

This chain joins TRBV5-1 and TRBJ1-1, with no clear D. The length of the CDR3 is 13 residues. Germline CDR1 reads SGHRS; CDR2 reads YFSETQ. The germline V and J ends were trimmed by 4 bases and 5 bases, with 12 bases remaining between them. This CDR3 is CASSRSPVTEAFF. CDR3 nucleotides: TGCGCCAGCAGCCGATCTCCGGTGACTGAAGCTTTCTTT.